The 3 T cell receptor beta chains presented below share a single source sample, sequenced in a study of blood T cell repertoires in COVID-19. Here immunoSEQ multiplex PCR was the method, and the copy in TCRdb shows in-frame clones only, minus some. The table shows under 250,000 clones, with 84% occurring only once. The sequencing sample was made of peripheral blood. The receptors shown here come from a woman in her fifties or sixties who had recovered from COVID-19.

The chain carries TRBV6-6 and TRBJ2-2; 9 bases are a match to TRBD2. Germline CDR1 reads MNHNY; CDR2 reads SVGAGI (reference sequence). V shed 6 bases, J shed 5 bases, and the junction held 4 bases outside the gene matches. The CDR3 is made up of 14 amino acids. This CDR3 is CASRVSGGTGELFF. DNA of the CDR3: TGTGCCAGCAGAGTAAGCGGGGGGACCGGGGAGCTGTTTTTT.

This sequence joins TRBV19 and TRBJ1-5, with 7 nucleotides matching TRBD1. The germline V gene encodes CDR1 LNHDA and CDR2 SQIVND (reference sequence). Trimming at V came to 4 bases and at J to 5 bases, leaving 5 bases not matched to a gene. This CDR3 is 14 amino acids long. The CDR3 nucleotides read TGTGCCAGTAGTAGCCAGGGGGTCCATCAGCCCCAGCATTTT. Residues: CASSSQGVHQPQHF.

The rearrangement joins TRBV5-8 to TRBJ2-7; no definite D call. The CDR3 sequence is 14 residues long. Between the trimmed V and J ends, which lost 2 bases and 2 bases, there was a span of 11 bases. Germline CDR1 reads SGHTS; CDR2 reads YDEGEE. This CDR3 reads CASSFSGLPYEQYF. CDR3 bases: TGTGCCAGCAGCTTCTCTGGGCTGCCCTACGAGCAGTACTTC.